Below are 20 T cell receptor beta chains sequenced from a single sample in a study of TIL therapy for anti-PD-1-resistant metastatic lung cancer. The immunoSEQ assay was v3. Clones were sequenced by immunoSEQ multiplex PCR, and TCRdb holds only the in-frame ones, with some missing. The sample consists of about 32,000 clones, about 79% of them appearing once. Time point defined: pre-treatment sample, taken before nivolumab and TIL therapy. Sample: blood, taken at baseline. The receptors were sampled from a woman aged 30 to 85 with non-small cell lung cancer.

The rearrangement uses TRBV7-9 and TRBJ2-1; 8 nucleotides agree with TRBD1. In germline, CDR1 is SEHNR, CDR2 FQNEAQ (reference sequence). The V segment lost 4 bases and the J segment 2 bases; nucleotides outside the gene matches: 4. The CDR3 is 15 residues long. The DNA for the CDR3 is TGTGCCAGCAGCTCGGACAGGGCCCCCTACAATGAGCAGTTCTTC. This codes for CASSSDRAPYNEQFF.

The rearrangement uses TRBV11-3 and TRBJ2-1; 13 bases fit TRBD2. The CDR3 loop spans 16 amino acids. Germline CDR1 SGHNT, CDR2 YENEEA. V shed 5 bases and J 3 bases; nucleotides not matched to a gene: 4. The CDR3 reads CASSPGTSGIYNEQFF. The CDR3, as DNA: TGTGCCAGCAGCCCGGGGACTAGCGGGATCTACAATGAGCAGTTCTTC.

This chain links TRBV11-2 with TRBJ2-5; D is perhaps TRBD2 (5 bases). The end of the DNA fits TRBJ2-7 better, so the J call may be wrong. The CDR3 covers 16 residues. The V gene's germline CDR1 is SGHAT and CDR2 FQNNGV. This CDR3 is CASSPLRRSGSYEQYF. CDR3 coding DNA: TGTGCCAGCAGCCCCTTACGGCGGAGCGGCTCCTACGAGCAGTACTTC.

The chain carries TRBV21-1 and TRBJ1-5. TRBV21-1 is a pseudogene segment. The CDR3 spans 16 residues. The CDR3 region has the DNA TGTGCCAGCAGGGACAGCCCCTCCCGGGGGAATCAGCCCCAGCATTTT. It yields the protein CASRDSPSRGNQPQHF.

The chain is built from TRBV6-5 and TRBJ2-3; D gene unclear. Trimming removed 6 bases at V and 2 bases at J, with 12 bases between. Germline V gives CDR1 MNHEY, CDR2 SVGAGI. The CDR3 consists of 14 residues. The DNA of the CDR3 is TGTGCCAGCAGCCGTGAATTGGCCACAGATACGCAGTATTTT. Translating it yields CASSRELATDTQYF.

The V and J genes are TRBV2 and TRBJ1-1; unclear D gene. V gave up 3 bases and J gave up 7 bases, with 15 bases separating them. In germline, CDR1 is SNHLY, CDR2 FYNNEI. The CDR3 is 14 residues long. CDR3 nucleotides: TGTGCCAGCAGTGAGAATGGGCTAATAGGTGAAGCTTTCTTT. Translating it yields CASSENGLIGEAFF.

The chain uses TRBV9 and TRBJ2-3; D assignment may be TRBD1 or TRBD2 (5 bases each). The CDR3 loop spans 16 amino acids. V was cut by 0 bases and J by 5 bases, with 16 bases left in between. Germline assignment: CDR1 SGDLS and CDR2 YYNGEE. CDR3 coding DNA: TGTGCCAGCAGCGTAGCTGGGGGTCACCCACAAGATACGCAGTATTTT. Translated: CASSVAGGHPQDTQYF. Together with reference TRBV9 and TRBJ2-3, the CDR3 gives the full variable domain: DSGVTQTPKHLITATGQRVTLRCSPRSGDLSVYWYQQSLDQGLQFLIQYYNGEERAKGNILERFSAQQFPDLHSELNLSSLELGDSALYFCASSVAGGHPQDTQYFGPGTRLTVL.

This rearrangement joins TRBV4-1 to TRBJ2-3; D might be TRBD2 (7 bases). The germline CDR1 and CDR2 sequences are MGHRA and YSYEKL. The germline V and J ends were trimmed by 1 base and 8 bases, with 22 bases remaining between them. The CDR3 totals 17 residues. The CDR3 is CASSQASGAGVPGTQYF. The CDR3 DNA reads TGCGCCAGCAGCCAAGCCTCGGGGGCGGGGGTGCCTGGTACGCAGTATTTT.

This clone was seen more than once but under ten times. This chain uses TRBV2 with TRBJ1-5, with 10 bases identical to TRBD1. The length of the CDR3 is 14 residues. Germline CDR1 SNHLY, CDR2 FYNNEI. With 6 bases clipped from V and 4 bases from J, the junction kept 3 bases outside the gene matches. DNA of the CDR3: TGTGCCAGCAGGTGGACAGGGGGGAATCAGCCCCAGCATTTT. Its translation: CASRWTGGNQPQHF.

In its sample, this clone was seen a few times. The chain has TRBV29-1 and TRBJ2-7; D is undetermined. The CDR3 totals 10 residues. Deletions cut 6 bases from V and 3 bases from J, with 6 bases between. Germline V gene sequence: CDR1 SQVTM, CDR2 ANQGSEA. The CDR3: CSVLDYEQYF. The CDR3 DNA reads as TGCAGCGTATTGGACTACGAGCAGTACTTC.

This chain uses TRBV6-6 with TRBJ2-2; D ambiguous. CDR3 size: 13 residues. Trimming took off 6 bases at V and 0 bases at J, with 5 bases between the two ends. The germline gives CDR1 MNHNY, CDR2 SVGAGI (reference sequence). This CDR3 is CASRYTNTGELFF. CDR3 nucleotides: TGTGCCAGCAGGTACACGAACACCGGGGAGCTGTTTTTT.

The genes are TRBV25-1 and TRBJ2-3; possibly TRBD2 for D (6 bases). The CDR3 extends over 13 amino acids. Germline V gene lookup returns CDR1 MGHDK and CDR2 SYGVNS. V gave up 4 bases and J gave up 6 bases, with 11 bases separating them. The DNA of the CDR3 is TGTGCCAGCAGTGTGACTAGTGCCGATACGCAGTATTTT. It translates to CASSVTSADTQYF.

This chain joins TRBV11-2 and TRBJ2-1; D ambiguous. From germline, CDR1 is SGHAT and CDR2 FQNNGV. This CDR3 region has 13 residues. V lost 7 bases and J 4 bases, leaving 11 bases between the germline ends. CDR3 protein: CASTSGFYNEQFF. DNA for the CDR3: TGTGCCAGCACCTCAGGCTTTTACAATGAGCAGTTCTTC. Variable domain in full (rest from reference TRBV11-2 and TRBJ2-1): EAGVAQSPRYKIIEKRQSVAFWCNPISGHATLYWYQQILGQGPKLLIQFQNNGVVDDSQLPKDRFSAERLKGVDSTLKIQPAKLEDSAVYLCASTSGFYNEQFFGPGTRLTVL.

The genes are TRBV5-1 and TRBJ2-1; 15 nucleotides line up with TRBD2. CDR3 length: 16 amino acids. V was clipped by 4 bases and J by 9 bases; unmatched bases: 8. From germline, CDR1 is SGHRS and CDR2 YFSETQ. CDR3 sequence: CASSGGTSGRRVEQFF. For the CDR3, the DNA is TGCGCCAGCAGCGGCGGGACTAGCGGGAGGCGGGTTGAGCAGTTCTTC.

The chain couples TRBV29-1 to TRBJ2-3, with 7 bases aligning to TRBD2. CDR3 length: 16 amino acids. Trimming took 0 bases from V and 6 from J; bases not matched to a gene: 12. CDR1 is SQVTM and CDR2 is ANQGSEA in the germline V gene. The CDR3 DNA follows: TGCAGCGTTGAAGATCGGAGGGAGGGCCATTGGGATACGCAGTATTTT. This sequence encodes CSVEDRREGHWDTQYF.

The chain is built from TRBV11-2 and TRBJ2-2; 10 nucleotides line up with TRBD2. Losses at the gene ends were 5 bases for V and 4 bases for J; bases not matched to a gene: 4. Germline lookup yields CDR1 SGHAT and CDR2 FQNNGV. The CDR3 totals 15 residues. CDR3 sequence (DNA): TGTGCCAGCAGCCAACTAGCGGGAATCACCGGGGAGCTGTTTTTT. Protein: CASSQLAGITGELFF.

This chain uses TRBV4-2 with TRBJ2-1, with D perhaps TRBD1 or TRBD2 (6 bases each). The V gene's germline CDR1 is LGHNA and CDR2 YNFKEQ. The V gene lost 0 bases and the J gene lost 13 bases, with 22 bases spanning the gap. The CDR3 is 16 residues long. The CDR3 coding sequence is TGTGCCAGCAGCCAAGAATGGGGGGCAGGGACGTTGTTTCAGTTCTTC. Translating gives CASSQEWGAGTLFQFF.

CDR3 nucleotides: TGTGCCAGCAGCGGATTGAGGACAGATACGCAGTATTTT. The encoded protein is CASSGLRTDTQYF. The V call is TRBV9, the J call TRBJ2-3; D not resolved. V was trimmed by 3 bases and J by 3 bases, leaving 8 bases between them. Looked up from germline, CDR1 is SGDLS and CDR2 is YYNGEE. The CDR3 consists of 13 residues. Full variable domain (missing parts from reference TRBV9 and TRBJ2-3): DSGVTQTPKHLITATGQRVTLRCSPRSGDLSVYWYQQSLDQGLQFLIQYYNGEERAKGNILERFSAQQFPDLHSELNLSSLELGDSALYFCASSGLRTDTQYFGPGTRLTVL.

The chain has TRBV7-7 and TRBJ2-5, with 10 bases aligning to TRBD2. CDR1 and CDR2 (germline): SSHAT, FNYEAQ (reference sequence). The CDR3 runs 15 residues. V shed 4 bases and J 2 bases; nucleotides not matched to a gene: 4. The CDR3 DNA sequence: TGTGCCAGCAGCTCGCTAGCGGGAGTACAAGAGACCCAGTACTTC. Residues: CASSSLAGVQETQYF.

This clone was observed once. The CDR3: CASSLNRGLGTGELFF. The CDR3 nucleotides read TGTGCCAGCAGCCTCAACAGGGGGCTAGGCACCGGGGAGCTGTTTTTT. The V call is TRBV11-3, the J call TRBJ2-2; 9 positions match TRBD1. Germline lookup yields CDR1 SGHNT and CDR2 YENEEA. The CDR3 has 16 residues. V lost 5 bases and J lost 4; bases outside the gene matches: 8.